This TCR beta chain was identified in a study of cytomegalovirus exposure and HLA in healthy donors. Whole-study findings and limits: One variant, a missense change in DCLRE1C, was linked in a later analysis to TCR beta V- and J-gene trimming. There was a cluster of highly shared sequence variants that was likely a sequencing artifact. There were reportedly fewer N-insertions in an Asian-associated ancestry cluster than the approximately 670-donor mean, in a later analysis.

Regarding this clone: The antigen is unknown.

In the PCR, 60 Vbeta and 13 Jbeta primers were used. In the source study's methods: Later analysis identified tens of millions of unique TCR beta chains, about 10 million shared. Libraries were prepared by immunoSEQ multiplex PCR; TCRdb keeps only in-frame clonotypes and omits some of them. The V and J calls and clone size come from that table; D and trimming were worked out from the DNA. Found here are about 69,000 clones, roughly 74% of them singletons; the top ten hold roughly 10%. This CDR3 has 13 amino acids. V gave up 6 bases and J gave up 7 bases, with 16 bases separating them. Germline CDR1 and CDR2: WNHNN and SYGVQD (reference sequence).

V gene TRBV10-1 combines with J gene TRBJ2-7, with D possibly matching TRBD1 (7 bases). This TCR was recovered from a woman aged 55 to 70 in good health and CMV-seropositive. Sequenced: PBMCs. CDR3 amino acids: CASRQEGAREQYF. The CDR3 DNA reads TGCGCCAGCAGGCAGGAGGGGGCGAGGGAGCAGTACTTC.